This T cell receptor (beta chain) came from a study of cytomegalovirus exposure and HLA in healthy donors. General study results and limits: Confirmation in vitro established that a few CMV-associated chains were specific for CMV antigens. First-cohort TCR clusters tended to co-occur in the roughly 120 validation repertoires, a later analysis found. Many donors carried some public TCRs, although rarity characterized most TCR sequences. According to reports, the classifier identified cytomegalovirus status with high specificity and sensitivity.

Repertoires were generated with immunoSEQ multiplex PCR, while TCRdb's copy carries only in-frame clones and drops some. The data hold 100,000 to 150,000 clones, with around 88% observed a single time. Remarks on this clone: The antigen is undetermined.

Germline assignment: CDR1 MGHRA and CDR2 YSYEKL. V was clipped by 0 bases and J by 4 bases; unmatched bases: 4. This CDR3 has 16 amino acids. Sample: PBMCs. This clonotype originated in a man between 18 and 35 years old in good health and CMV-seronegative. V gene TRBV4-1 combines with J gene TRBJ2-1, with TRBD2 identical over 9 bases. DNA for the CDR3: TGCGCCAGCAGCCAAGATCGAGCGGGGGGATACAATGAGCAGTTCTTC. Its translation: CASSQDRAGGYNEQFF.